The sequence of this TCR beta chain was determined in a study of shared clonotypes between healthy human individuals. This clone appeared once. The antigen is unknown. Study observations and caveats: Sorted-subset sequencing was shown by rarefaction to be incomplete despite large depth.

Authors' data handling: With immunoSEQ giving junction-only sequences and no quality scores, filtering differed. TCRdb keeps only in-frame clones here, not all; method: immunoSEQ multiplex PCR. V and J calls and clone size are copied from that table; D and trimming were computed from the DNA. The data show 2,500,000 or so clones, approximately 93% seen once. V shed 1 base, J shed 5 bases, and the junction held 7 bases outside the gene matches. The CDR3 is 15 amino acids. Germline loops: CDR1 SGHTA, CDR2 FQGNSA. Sequenced: naive CD4+ T cells from PBMCs. Subset: CD45RA+ positively selected. The chain is built from TRBV7-2 and TRBJ2-5; TRBD1 matches 7 bases. This TCR was sampled from a man younger than 35 in good health. Some clones in this sample may be carry-over from other donors' samples. CDR3 sequence reads: CASSLEYRGWETQYF. CDR3 bases: TGTGCCAGCAGCTTAGAGTACAGGGGATGGGAGACCCAGTACTTC.